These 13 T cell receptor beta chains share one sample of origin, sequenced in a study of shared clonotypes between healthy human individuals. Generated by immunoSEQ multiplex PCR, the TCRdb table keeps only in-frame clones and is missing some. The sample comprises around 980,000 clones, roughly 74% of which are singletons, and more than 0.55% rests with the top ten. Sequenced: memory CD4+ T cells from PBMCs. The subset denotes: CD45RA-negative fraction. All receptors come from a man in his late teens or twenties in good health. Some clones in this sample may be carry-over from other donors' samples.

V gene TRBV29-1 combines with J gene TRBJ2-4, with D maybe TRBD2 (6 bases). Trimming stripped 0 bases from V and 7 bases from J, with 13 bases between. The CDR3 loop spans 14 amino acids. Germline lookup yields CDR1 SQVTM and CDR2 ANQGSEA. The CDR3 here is CSVEEEGISNIQYF. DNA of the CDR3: TGCAGCGTTGAAGAGGAGGGGATCTCGAACATTCAGTACTTC. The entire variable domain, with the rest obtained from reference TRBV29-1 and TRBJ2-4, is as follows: SAVISQKPSRDICQRGTSLTIQCQVDSQVTMMFWYRQQPGQSLTLIATANQGSEATYESGFVIDKFPISRPNLTFSTLTVSNMSPEDSSIYLCSVEEEGISNIQYFGAGTRLSVL.

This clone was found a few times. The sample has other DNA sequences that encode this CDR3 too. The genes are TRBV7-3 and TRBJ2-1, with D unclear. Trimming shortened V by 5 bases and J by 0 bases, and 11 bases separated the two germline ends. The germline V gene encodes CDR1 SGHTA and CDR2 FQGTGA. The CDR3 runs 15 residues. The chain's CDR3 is CASSPTYSSYNEQFF. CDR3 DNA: TGTGCCAGCAGCCCGACATATAGCTCCTACAATGAGCAGTTCTTC.

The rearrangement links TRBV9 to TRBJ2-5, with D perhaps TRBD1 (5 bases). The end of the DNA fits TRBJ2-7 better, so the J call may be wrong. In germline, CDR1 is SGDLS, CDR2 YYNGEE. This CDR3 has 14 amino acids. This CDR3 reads CASSVAVGAYEQYF. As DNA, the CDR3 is TGTGCCAGCAGCGTAGCGGTAGGGGCCTACGAGCAGTACTTC.

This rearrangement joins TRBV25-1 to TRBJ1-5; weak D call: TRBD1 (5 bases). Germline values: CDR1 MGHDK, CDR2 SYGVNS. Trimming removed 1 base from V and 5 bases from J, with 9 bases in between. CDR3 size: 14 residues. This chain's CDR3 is CASSEFWGDQPQHF. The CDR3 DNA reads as TGTGCCAGCAGTGAATTCTGGGGGGATCAGCCCCAGCATTTT. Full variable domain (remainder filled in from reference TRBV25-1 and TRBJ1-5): EADIYQTPRYLVIGTGKKITLECSQTMGHDKMYWYQQDPGMELHLIHYSYGVNSTEKGDLSSESTVSRIRTEHFPLTLESARPSHTSQYLCASSEFWGDQPQHFGDGTRLSIL.

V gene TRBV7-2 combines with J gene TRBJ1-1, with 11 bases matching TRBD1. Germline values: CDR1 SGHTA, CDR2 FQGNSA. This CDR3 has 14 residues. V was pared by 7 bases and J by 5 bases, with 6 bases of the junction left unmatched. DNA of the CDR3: TGTGCCAGCACCCGAGGGACAGGGGGAACTGAAGCTTTCTTT. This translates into CASTRGTGGTEAFF.

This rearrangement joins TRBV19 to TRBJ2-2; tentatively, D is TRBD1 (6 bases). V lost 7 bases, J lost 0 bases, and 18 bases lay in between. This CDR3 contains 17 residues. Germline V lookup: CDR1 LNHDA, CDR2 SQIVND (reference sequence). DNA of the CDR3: TGTGCCAGTACAACCACCCCAGGGGCGACGAACACCGGGGAGCTGTTTTTT. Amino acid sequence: CASTTTPGATNTGELFF.

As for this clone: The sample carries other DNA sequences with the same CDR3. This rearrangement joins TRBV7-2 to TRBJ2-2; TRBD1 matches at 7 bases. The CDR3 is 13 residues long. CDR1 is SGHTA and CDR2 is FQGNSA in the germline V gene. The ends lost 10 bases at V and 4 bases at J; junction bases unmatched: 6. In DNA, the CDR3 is TGTGCCACCTCCCCAGGGGGCACCGGGGAGCTGTTTTTT. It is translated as CATSPGGTGELFF. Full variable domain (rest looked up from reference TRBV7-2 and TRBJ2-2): GAGVSQSPSNKVTEKGKDVELRCDPISGHTALYWYRQSLGQGLEFLIYFQGNSAPDKSGLPSDRFSAERTGGSVSTLTIQRTQQEDSAVYLCATSPGGTGELFFGEGSRLTVL.

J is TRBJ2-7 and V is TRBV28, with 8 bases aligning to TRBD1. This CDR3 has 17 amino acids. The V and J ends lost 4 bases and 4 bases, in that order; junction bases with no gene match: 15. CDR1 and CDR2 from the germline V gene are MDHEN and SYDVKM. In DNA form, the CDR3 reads TGTGCCAGCAGTTGGATCCAGTCGACAGGGGACGGATACGAGCAGTACTTC. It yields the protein CASSWIQSTGDGYEQYF.

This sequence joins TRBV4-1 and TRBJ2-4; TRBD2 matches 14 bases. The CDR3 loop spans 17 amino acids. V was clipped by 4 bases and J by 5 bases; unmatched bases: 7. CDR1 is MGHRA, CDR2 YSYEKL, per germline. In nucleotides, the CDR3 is TGCGCCAGCAGCCCCAGAGGGACTAGCGGGGGTGAAAACATTCAGTACTTC. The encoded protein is CASSPRGTSGGENIQYF.

The CDR3 DNA sequence: TGTGCCACCAGCAGGGGACAGTATAATGAAAAACTGTTTTTT. Protein sequence: CATSRGQYNEKLFF. The J gene is TRBJ1-4, the V gene TRBV15; 7 bases match TRBD1. Losses at the gene ends were 3 bases for V and 4 bases for J; bases not matched to a gene: 2. The V gene's germline CDR1 is LNHNV and CDR2 YYDKDF (reference sequence). The CDR3 extends over 14 amino acids.

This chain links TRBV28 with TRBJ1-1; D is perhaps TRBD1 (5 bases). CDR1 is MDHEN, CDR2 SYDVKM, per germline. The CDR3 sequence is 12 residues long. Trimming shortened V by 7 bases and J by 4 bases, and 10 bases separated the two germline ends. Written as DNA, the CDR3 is TGTGCCAGCACGGACACCATCACTGAAGCTTTCTTT. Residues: CASTDTITEAFF.

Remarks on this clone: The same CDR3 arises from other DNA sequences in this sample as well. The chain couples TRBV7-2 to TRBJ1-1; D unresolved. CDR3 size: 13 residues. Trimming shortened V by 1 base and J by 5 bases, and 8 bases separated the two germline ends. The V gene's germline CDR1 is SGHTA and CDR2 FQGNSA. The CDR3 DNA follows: TGTGCCAGCAGCTTAGGGTTACGGACTGAAGCTTTCTTT. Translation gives CASSLGLRTEAFF.

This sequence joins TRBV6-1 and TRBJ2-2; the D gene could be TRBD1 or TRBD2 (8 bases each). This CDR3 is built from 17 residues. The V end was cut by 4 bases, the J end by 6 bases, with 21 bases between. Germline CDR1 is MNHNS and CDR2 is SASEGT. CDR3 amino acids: CASSGQGTGAGAGELFF. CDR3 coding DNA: TGTGCCAGCAGTGGACAGGGGACGGGAGCGGGGGCCGGGGAGCTGTTTTTT.